The T cell receptor beta chain under discussion was sequenced for a study of T cells in Graves' hyperthyroidism and ophthalmopathy. The study, taken as a whole, reports: Expanded thyroid clonotypes (above 0.001) were mostly also found in blood.

This clonotype was found many times. What it recognizes is unknown. Germline loops: CDR1 SGHNT, CDR2 YENEEA. V lost 5 bases and J lost 4; bases outside the gene matches: 9. The CDR3 is 16 amino acids. RNA transcripts gave rise to amplified TCR beta CDR3 regions. The TCR CDR3 was amplified in a first-round RT-PCR using the HTBI primer set. TCRdb re-derived calls from the multiplex PCR reads in MiXCR, one entry per CDR3 protein. Of hundreds of thousands of distinct CDR3 sequences listed, 14% are singletons. V gene TRBV11-3 combines with J gene TRBJ2-1; 9 bases are shared with TRBD1. The sequencing input was blood. The receptor was isolated from a woman younger than 45 with Graves' hyperthyroidism that later progressed to Graves' ophthalmopathy. DNA for the CDR3: TGTGCCAGCAGCGGACCCGGGACAGGGCCTTACAATGAGCAGTTCTTC. Its protein is CASSGPGTGPYNEQFF.